Following are 7 T cell receptor beta chains from one sample sequenced in a study of shared clonotypes between healthy human individuals. The repertoire was sequenced with immunoSEQ multiplex PCR; TCRdb's copy has only in-frame clones and lacks some. The profile shows 1.6 million or so clones, about 96% of them singletons. Sequencing was carried out using naive CD4+ T cells sorted from blood. Documented subset: CD45RA+ positively selected. These receptors all stem from a man aged 25 to 40 in good health.

A remark on this clone: Other nucleotide sequences in the sample specify the same CDR3. The V and J genes are TRBV5-1 and TRBJ2-7, with D maybe TRBD2 (6 bases). CDR1 is SGHRS, CDR2 YFSETQ, per germline. The CDR3 spans 14 residues. V was cut by 0 bases and J by 3 bases, with 10 bases left in between. CDR3 protein: CASSLGLGLYEQYF. The CDR3 DNA reads as TGCGCCAGCAGCTTGGGGTTGGGACTCTACGAGCAGTACTTC.

The J gene is TRBJ2-7, the V gene TRBV28, with D uncertain. With 9 bases removed from V and 2 bases from J, the gap between germline ends came to 17 bases. This CDR3 has 14 amino acids. CDR1 MDHEN and CDR2 SYDVKM come from the germline V gene. CDR3 loop: CASSKVLQPYEQYF. The CDR3 DNA follows: TGTGCCAGTTCGAAAGTCCTCCAGCCCTACGAGCAGTACTTC. Drawing the rest from reference TRBV28 and TRBJ2-7, the complete variable domain is DVKVTQSSRYLVKRTGEKVFLECVQDMDHENMFWYRQDPGLGLRLIYFSYDVKMKEKGDIPEGYSVSREKKERFSLILESASTNQTSMYLCASSKVLQPYEQYFGPGTRLTVT.

The chain employs TRBV5-4 and TRBJ2-1; possibly TRBD1 or TRBD2 for D (5 bases each). V lost 0 bases and J 2 bases, leaving 15 bases between the germline ends. The CDR3 totals 17 residues. The V gene's germline CDR1 is SGHNT and CDR2 YYREEE (reference sequence). CDR3 residues: CASSLDGGRNAYNEQFF. The CDR3, as DNA: TGTGCCAGCAGCTTGGATGGGGGACGAAACGCCTACAATGAGCAGTTCTTC.

V usage is TRBV9 and J usage is TRBJ2-3; 7 bases align to TRBD2. The CDR3 length is 15 residues. V lost 3 bases, J lost 2 bases, and 6 bases stayed unmatched. The germline V gene has CDR1 SGDLS and CDR2 YYNGEE. The CDR3 DNA follows: TGTGCCAGCAGCGCCGAAGCGGGACTCACAGATACGCAGTATTTT. Its protein is CASSAEAGLTDTQYF.

The chain couples TRBV15 to TRBJ1-2; D perhaps matches TRBD1 (5 bases). V was shortened by 0 bases and J by 2 bases, with 10 bases between the two germline ends. The germline CDR1 and CDR2 sequences are LNHNV and YYDKDF (reference sequence). The CDR3 is 15 residues long. The CDR3 loop is CATSRDRGVNYGYTF. The CDR3 DNA follows: TGTGCCACCAGCAGAGATCGGGGGGTAAACTATGGCTACACCTTC. Looking up the rest from reference TRBV15 and TRBJ1-2 gives the full variable domain: DAMVIQNPRYQVTQFGKPVTLSCSQTLNHNVMYWYQQKSSQAPKLLFHYYDKDFNNEADTPDNFQSRRPNTSFCFLDIRSPGLGDTAMYLCATSRDRGVNYGYTFGSGTRLTVV.

Concerning this clone: Other DNA sequences within the sample encode an identical CDR3. V and J are TRBV2 and TRBJ2-5; D gene ambiguous. CDR1 and CDR2 (germline): SNHLY, FYNNEI. The CDR3 is 11 amino acids. V lost 5 bases and J 3 bases, leaving 4 bases between the germline ends. The CDR3 protein is CASSPKETQYF. The CDR3, as DNA: TGTGCCAGCAGTCCTAAAGAGACCCAGTACTTC.

CDR3: CASSLAASGSSYEQYF. The CDR3 DNA is TGCGCCAGCAGCTTGGCGGCTAGCGGGAGTTCCTACGAGCAGTACTTC. V usage is TRBV5-1 and J usage is TRBJ2-7; 10 nucleotides agree with TRBD2. The CDR3 contains 16 residues. V gave up 0 bases and J gave up 1 base; unmatched junction bases: 4. Per the germline V gene, CDR1 is SGHRS and CDR2 is YFSETQ. Together with reference TRBV5-1 and TRBJ2-7, the CDR3 gives the full variable domain: KAGVTQTPRYLIKTRGQQVTLSCSPISGHRSVSWYQQTPGQGLQFLFEYFSETQRNKGNFPGRFSGRQFSNSRSEMNVSTLELGDSALYLCASSLAASGSSYEQYFGPGTRLTVT.